This entry describes one TCR beta chain. The sample originates from a study of memory CD8 T cells in hepatitis C reinfection. At the level of the study: HCV reinfection meant a positive HCV RNA test after two negative tests at least 60 days apart.

The protocol was immunoSEQ multiplex PCR, while the TCRdb copy is restricted to in-frame clones and leaves out a portion. This sample has approximately 6,300 clones, with 75% to 90% found just once. The CDR3 is 15 amino acids. Germline loops: CDR1 SNHLY, CDR2 FYNNEI. After removal of 6 bases from V and 5 bases from J, the junction contained 9 bases not matched to a gene. As to time point: pre-reinfection, 55 to 20 weeks before reinfection detection. No in vitro expansion preceded TCR sequencing of the sorted cells. Total naive CD8 T cells were sorted as viable CD3+ CD8+ CD45RO- cells from a couple of donors.

The chain links TRBV2 to TRBJ1-5; 8 bases match TRBD1. The sequence came from a man aged 45-60 years with hepatitis C virus infection. The sample was naive CD8+ T cells sorted from blood. CDR3 nucleotides: TGTGCCAGCAGGCTAGGACAGGGAGTGTATCAGCCCCAGCATTTT. Encoded protein: CASRLGQGVYQPQHF.